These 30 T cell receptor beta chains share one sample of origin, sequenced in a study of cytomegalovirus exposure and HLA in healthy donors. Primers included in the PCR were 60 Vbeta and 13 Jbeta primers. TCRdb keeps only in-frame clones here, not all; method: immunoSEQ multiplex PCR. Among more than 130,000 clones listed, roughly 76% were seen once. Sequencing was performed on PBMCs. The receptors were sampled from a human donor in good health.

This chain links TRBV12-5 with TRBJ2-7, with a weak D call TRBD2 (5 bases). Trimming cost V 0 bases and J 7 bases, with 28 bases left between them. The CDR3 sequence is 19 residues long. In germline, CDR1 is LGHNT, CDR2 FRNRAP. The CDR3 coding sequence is TGTGCTAGTGGTTTGGTACACGGCAGCACCCTACCTACTACGGGGGAGCAGTACTTC. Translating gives CASGLVHGSTLPTTGEQYF.

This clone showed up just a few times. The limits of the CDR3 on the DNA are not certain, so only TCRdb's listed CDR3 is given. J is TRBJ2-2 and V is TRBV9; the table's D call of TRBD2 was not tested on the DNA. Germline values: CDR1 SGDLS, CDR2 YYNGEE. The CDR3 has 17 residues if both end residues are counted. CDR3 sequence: CASSTRTSGRAPGSCFF.

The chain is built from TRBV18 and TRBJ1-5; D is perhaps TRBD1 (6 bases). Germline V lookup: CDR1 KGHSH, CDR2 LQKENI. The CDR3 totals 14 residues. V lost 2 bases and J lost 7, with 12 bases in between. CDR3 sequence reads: CASSPFPGEQPQHF. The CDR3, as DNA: TGTGCCAGCTCACCATTTCCAGGGGAACAGCCCCAGCATTTT.

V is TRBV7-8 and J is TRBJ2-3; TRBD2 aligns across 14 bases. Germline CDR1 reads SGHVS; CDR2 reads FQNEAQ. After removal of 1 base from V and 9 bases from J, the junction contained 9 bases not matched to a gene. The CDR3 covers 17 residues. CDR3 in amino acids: CASSLGPGLAGARTQYF. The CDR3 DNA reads TGTGCCAGCAGCTTAGGGCCGGGACTAGCGGGAGCTCGGACGCAGTATTTT.

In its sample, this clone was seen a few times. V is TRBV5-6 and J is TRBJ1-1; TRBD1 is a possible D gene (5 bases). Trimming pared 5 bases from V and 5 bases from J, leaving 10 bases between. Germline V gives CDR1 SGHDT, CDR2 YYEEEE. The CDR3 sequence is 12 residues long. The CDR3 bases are TGTGCCAGCAGTCGGGGGAGAACTGAAGCTTTCTTT. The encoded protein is CASSRGRTEAFF.

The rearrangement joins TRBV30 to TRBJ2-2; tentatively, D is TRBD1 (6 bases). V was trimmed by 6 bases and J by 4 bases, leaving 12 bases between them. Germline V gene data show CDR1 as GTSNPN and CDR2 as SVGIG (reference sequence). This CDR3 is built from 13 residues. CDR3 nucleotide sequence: TGTGCCTGTCAACAGGGTCCCACCGGGGAGCTGTTTTTT. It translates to CACQQGPTGELFF.

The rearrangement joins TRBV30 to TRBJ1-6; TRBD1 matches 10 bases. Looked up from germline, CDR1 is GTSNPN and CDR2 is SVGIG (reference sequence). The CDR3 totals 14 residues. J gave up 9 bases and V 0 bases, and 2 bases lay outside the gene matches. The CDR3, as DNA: TGTGCCTGGAGTGTCTGGGACAGGGGTTCACCCCTCCACTTT. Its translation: CAWSVWDRGSPLHF.

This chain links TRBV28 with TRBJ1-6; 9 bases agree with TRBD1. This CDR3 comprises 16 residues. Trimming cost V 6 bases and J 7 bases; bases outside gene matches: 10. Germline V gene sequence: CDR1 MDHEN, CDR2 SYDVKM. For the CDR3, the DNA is TGTGCCAGCAGAAGCCCCTCGGACAGGGGAAATTCACCCCTCCACTTT. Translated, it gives CASRSPSDRGNSPLHF.

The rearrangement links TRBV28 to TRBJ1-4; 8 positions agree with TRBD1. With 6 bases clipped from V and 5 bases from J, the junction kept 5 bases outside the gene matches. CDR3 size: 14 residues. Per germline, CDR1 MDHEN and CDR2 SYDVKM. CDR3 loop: CASSPDRVNEKLFF. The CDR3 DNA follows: TGTGCCAGCAGCCCGGACAGGGTCAATGAAAAACTGTTTTTT.

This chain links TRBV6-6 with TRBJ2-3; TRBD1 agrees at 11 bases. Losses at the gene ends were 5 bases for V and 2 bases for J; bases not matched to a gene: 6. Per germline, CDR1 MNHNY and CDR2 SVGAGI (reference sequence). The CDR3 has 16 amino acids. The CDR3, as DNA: TGTGCCAGCAGTGCCACGGGACAGGGGGACACAGATACGCAGTATTTT. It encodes CASSATGQGDTDTQYF.

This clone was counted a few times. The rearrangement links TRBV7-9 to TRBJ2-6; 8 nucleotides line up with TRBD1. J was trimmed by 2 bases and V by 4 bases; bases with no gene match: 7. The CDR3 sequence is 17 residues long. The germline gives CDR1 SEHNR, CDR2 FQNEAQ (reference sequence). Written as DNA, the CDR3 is TGTGCCAGCAGCTCAGTGGACAGGGTGGCTGGGGCCAACGTCCTGACTTTC. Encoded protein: CASSSVDRVAGANVLTF.

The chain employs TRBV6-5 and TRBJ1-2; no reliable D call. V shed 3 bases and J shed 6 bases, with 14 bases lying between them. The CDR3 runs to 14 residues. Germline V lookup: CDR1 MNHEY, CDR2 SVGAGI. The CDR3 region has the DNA TGTGCCAGCAGTTATTCTGAGGGAATTGATGGCTACACCTTC. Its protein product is CASSYSEGIDGYTF.

The CDR3: CASSEAGHLRGLLHF. The DNA for the CDR3 is TGTGCCAGCAGTGAAGCGGGACATCTCCGAGGGCTCCTCCACTTT. This rearrangement joins TRBV6-1 to TRBJ1-6, with D perhaps matching TRBD1 (6 bases). The CDR3 has 15 residues. The V gene's germline CDR1 is MNHNS and CDR2 SASEGT. The V end was cut by 0 bases, the J end by 15 bases, with 18 bases between.

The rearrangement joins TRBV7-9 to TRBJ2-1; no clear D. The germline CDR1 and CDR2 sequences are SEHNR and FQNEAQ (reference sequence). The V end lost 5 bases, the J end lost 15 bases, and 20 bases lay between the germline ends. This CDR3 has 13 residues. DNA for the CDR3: TGTGCCAGCAGCCCCAAGCCGGGTGAGGCCCCGTTCTTC. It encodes CASSPKPGEAPFF.

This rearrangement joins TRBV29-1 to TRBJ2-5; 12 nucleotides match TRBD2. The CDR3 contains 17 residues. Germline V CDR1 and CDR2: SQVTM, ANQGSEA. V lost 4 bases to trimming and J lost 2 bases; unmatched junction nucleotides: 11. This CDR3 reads CSVVLGLAGLVQETQYF. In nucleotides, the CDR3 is TGCAGCGTTGTGCTCGGACTAGCGGGGTTAGTACAAGAGACCCAGTACTTC.

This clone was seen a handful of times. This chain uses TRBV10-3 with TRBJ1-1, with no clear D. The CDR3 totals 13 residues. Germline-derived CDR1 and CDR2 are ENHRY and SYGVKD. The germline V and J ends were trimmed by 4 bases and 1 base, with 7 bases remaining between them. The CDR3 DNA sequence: TGTGCCATCAGTGGTGTAGAGAACACTGAAGCTTTCTTT. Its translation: CAISGVENTEAFF.

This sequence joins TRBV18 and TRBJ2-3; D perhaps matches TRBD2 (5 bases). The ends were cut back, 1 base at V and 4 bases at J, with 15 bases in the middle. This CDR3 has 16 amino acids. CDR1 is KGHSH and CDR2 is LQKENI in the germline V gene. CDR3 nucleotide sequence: TGTGCCAGCTCACCACTAGCCGCGCGGGTGGCAGATACGCAGTATTTT. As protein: CASSPLAARVADTQYF.

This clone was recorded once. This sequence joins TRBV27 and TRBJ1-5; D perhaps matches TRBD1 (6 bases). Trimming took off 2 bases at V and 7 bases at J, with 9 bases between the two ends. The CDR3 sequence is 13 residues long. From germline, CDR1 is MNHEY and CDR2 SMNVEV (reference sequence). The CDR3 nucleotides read TGTGCCAGCAGTTTACACAGGGAACAGCCCCAGCATTTT. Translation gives CASSLHREQPQHF.

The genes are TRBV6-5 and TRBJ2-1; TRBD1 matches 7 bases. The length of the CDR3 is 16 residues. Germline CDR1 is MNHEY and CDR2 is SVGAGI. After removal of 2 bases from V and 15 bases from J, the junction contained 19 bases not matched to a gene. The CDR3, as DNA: TGTGCCAGCAGTTACCAGGGACAGCCCATCCCCGGTTCTTTGTTCTTC. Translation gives CASSYQGQPIPGSLFF.

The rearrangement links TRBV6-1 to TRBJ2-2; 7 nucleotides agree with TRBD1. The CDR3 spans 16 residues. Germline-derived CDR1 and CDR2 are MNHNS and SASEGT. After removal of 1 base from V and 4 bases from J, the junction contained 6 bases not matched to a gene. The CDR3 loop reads CASSEDRTGLTGELFF. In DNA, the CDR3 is TGTGCCAGCAGTGAAGATAGGACAGGCCTCACCGGGGAGCTGTTTTTT.

CDR3 protein: CASSDDRGRNSPLHF. Here the CDR3 DNA reads TGTGCCAGCAGTGACGACAGGGGGCGTAATTCACCCCTCCACTTT. This chain connects TRBV6-1 to TRBJ1-6; 10 bases agree with TRBD1. Germline V gives CDR1 MNHNS, CDR2 SASEGT. The V and J ends lost 3 bases and 6 bases, in that order; junction bases with no gene match: 2. The CDR3 totals 15 residues.

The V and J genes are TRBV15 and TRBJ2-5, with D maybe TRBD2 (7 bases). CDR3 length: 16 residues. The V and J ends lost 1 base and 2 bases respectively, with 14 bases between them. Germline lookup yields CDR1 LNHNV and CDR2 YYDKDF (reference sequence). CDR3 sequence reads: CATSRVQGRGQETQYF. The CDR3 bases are TGTGCCACCAGCAGAGTCCAGGGGAGGGGGCAAGAGACCCAGTACTTC.

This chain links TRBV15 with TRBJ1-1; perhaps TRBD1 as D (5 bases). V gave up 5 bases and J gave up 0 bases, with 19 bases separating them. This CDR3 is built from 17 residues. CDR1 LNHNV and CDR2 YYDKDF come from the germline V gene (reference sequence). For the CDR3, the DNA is TGTGCCACCAGCGCAGAACCAGGGTATTCAATGAACACTGAAGCTTTCTTT. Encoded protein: CATSAEPGYSMNTEAFF.

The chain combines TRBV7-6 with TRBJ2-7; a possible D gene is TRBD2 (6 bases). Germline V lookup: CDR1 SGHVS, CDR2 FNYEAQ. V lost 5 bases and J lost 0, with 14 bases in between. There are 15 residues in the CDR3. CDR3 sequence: CASSAPGLSSYEQYF. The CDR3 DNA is TGTGCCAGCAGCGCACCGGGACTGAGCTCCTACGAGCAGTACTTC.

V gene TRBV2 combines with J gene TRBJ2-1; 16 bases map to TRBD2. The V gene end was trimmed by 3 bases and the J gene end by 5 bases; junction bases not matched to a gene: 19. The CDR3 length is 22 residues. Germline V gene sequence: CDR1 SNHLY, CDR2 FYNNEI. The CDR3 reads CASSDPGWVGTSGGADNNEQFF. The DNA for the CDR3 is TGTGCCAGCAGTGACCCGGGATGGGTCGGGACTAGCGGGGGGGCAGACAACAATGAGCAGTTCTTC.

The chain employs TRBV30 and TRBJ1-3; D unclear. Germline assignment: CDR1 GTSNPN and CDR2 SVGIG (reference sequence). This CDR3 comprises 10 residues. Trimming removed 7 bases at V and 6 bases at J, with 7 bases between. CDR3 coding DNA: TGTGCCTACTACTCAAACACCATATATTTT. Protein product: CAYYSNTIYF.

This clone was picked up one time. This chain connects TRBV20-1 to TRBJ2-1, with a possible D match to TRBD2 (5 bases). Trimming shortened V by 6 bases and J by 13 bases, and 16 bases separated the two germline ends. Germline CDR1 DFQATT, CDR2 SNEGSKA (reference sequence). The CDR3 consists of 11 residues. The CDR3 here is CSAKTSGEQFF. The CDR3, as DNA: TGCAGTGCGAAGACTTCCGGGGAACAGTTCTTC.

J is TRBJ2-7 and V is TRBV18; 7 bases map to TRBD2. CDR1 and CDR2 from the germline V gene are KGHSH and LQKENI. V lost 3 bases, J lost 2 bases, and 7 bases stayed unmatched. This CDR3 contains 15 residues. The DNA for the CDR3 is TGTGCCAGCTCACCTTCCAGCGGGAAAACCTACGAGCAGTACTTC. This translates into CASSPSSGKTYEQYF.

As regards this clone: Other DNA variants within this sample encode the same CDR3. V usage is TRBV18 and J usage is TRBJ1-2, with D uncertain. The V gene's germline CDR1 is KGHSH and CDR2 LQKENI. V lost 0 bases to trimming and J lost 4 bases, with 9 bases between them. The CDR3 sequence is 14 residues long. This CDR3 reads CASSPPSGSYGYTF. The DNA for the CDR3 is TGTGCCAGCTCACCACCATCCGGGTCCTATGGCTACACCTTC.

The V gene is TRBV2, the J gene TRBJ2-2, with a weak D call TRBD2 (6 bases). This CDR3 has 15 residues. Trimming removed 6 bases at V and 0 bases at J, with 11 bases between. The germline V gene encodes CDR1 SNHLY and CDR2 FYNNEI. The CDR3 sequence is CASRVTRANTGELFF. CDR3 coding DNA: TGTGCCAGCAGGGTGACTAGAGCGAACACCGGGGAGCTGTTTTTT.